Listed below are T cell receptor beta chains from one sample, sequenced in a study of naive and memory T cell subsets. Each CDR3 protein is one row after TCRdb ran MiXCR on the UMI-ligation and nested PCR reads. The table shows 140,000 to 150,000 distinct CDR3 sequences, with about 23% occurring only once. The sequenced sample was naive CD4+ T cells from blood. Source of these receptors: a human donor in good health. The CDR3 runs from the conserved cysteine through the conserved F or W. The D gene is left open where the match is weak. Some rows have no size entry. The others give once, few or many, or a class for an expanded clone.

few	TRBJ1-5	TRBV18	-	TGTGCCAGCTCAACGAGCAATCAGCCCCAGCATTTT	CASSTSNQPQHF
few	TRBJ1-1	TRBV20-1	-	TGCAGTGTCTACAGGGAAAACGAGGTCACTGAAGCTTTCTTT	CSVYRENEVTEAFF
many	TRBJ1-1	TRBV29-1	TRBD1	TGCAGCGTCGCCAAAAGGGGGGACAGGGGTGAAGCTTTCTTT	CSVAKRGDRGEAFF
-	TRBJ2-1	TRBV20-1	-	TGCAGTGCTAGGGACAGAGCGGGAACGGGAAGGAGGTCCTACAATGAGCAGTTCTTC	CSARDRAGTGRRSYNEQFF
-	TRBJ2-3	TRBV6-2/TRBV6-3	-	TGTGCCAGCACCGACAGGTTTTCCGATACGCAGTATTTT	CASTDRFSDTQYF
-	TRBJ1-1	TRBV2	TRBD1	TGTGCCAGCAAGCCGGGACAGGGGGTAGGGACTGAAGCTTTCTTT	CASKPGQGVGTEAFF
-	TRBJ2-7	TRBV5-1	TRBD1	TGCGCCAGCAGCTTGGGGACAGGGGCTGTCTCCTACGAGCAGTACTTC	CASSLGTGAVSYEQYF
-	TRBJ2-7	TRBV18	-	TGTGCCAGCTCACCGATAGGGTTCCGAGGGGACGAGCAGTACTTC	CASSPIGFRGDEQYF
-	TRBJ1-2	TRBV5-5	TRBD1	TGTGCCAGCAGCTTGCGCAGGGGGTTCGATGGCTACACCTTC	CASSLRRGFDGYTF
-	TRBJ2-4	TRBV15	-	TGTGCCACCAGCCCAGGGGAATTGCTAGCCAAAAACATTCAGTACTTC	CATSPGELLAKNIQYF